Listed below are T cell receptor beta chains from one sample, sequenced in a study of T cell responses to AZD1222 COVID-19 vaccine. Libraries were prepared by immunoSEQ multiplex PCR; TCRdb keeps only in-frame clonotypes and omits some of them. Among approximately 200,000 clones listed, 88% were seen once. The material was peripheral blood, obtained on day 0 of AZD1222 vaccination. These TCRs come from an adult in good health. Both conserved end residues are part of each CDR3. D genes are given only for firm matches. The size field is filled for only some rows; it gives once, few, many or a size class.

V: TRBV11-2; D: NA; size: NA; J: TRBJ2-2; DNA: TGTGCCAGCCGGCCCGATACATTACTCACCGGGGAGCTGTTTTTT; CDR3: CASRPDTLLTGELFF
V: TRBV19; D: NA; size: once; J: TRBJ2-5; DNA: TGTGCCAGTAGTATAGATCGTGGGCGCGGGGAGACCCAGTACTTC; CDR3: CASSIDRGRGETQYF
V: TRBV10-3; D: TRBD1; size: NA; J: TRBJ1-6; DNA: TGTGCCATCAGTCGACAGGGCGTTAATTCACCCCTCCACTTT; CDR3: CAISRQGVNSPLHF
V: TRBV5-3; D: TRBD1; size: NA; J: TRBJ2-3; DNA: TGTGCCAGAAGCCGAGACAGGGAAGTAACAGATACGCAGTATTTT; CDR3: CARSRDREVTDTQYF
V: TRBV19; D: NA; size: few; J: TRBJ2-7; DNA: TGTGCCAGTAGTTCGGGACACGGAGCCTACGAGCAGTACTTC; CDR3: CASSSGHGAYEQYF
V: TRBV2; D: NA; size: NA; J: TRBJ1-6; DNA: TGTGCCAGCAGTGTGGCCGTGGCAGAAGGCTTTAATTCACCCCTCCACTTT; CDR3: CASSVAVAEGFNSPLHF
V: TRBV12-3/TRBV12-4; D: NA; size: NA; J: TRBJ2-3; DNA: TGTGCCAGCAGCCCGGCTAGGATAGATACGCAGTATTTT; CDR3: CASSPARIDTQYF
V: TRBV28; D: NA; size: NA; J: TRBJ1-1; DNA: TGTGCCAGCAGTTCTACCAGGGGCCGCCAGAACACTGAAGCTTTCTTT; CDR3: CASSSTRGRQNTEAFF
V: TRBV19; D: NA; size: NA; J: TRBJ1-5; DNA: TGTGCCAGTAGAAAGGACAATTATAGCAATCAGCCCCAGCATTTT; CDR3: CASRKDNYSNQPQHF
V: TRBV7-2; D: NA; size: NA; J: TRBJ1-4; DNA: TGTGCCAGCAGCTTAGGGGGGCTAAATGAAAAACTGTTTTTT; CDR3: CASSLGGLNEKLFF
V: TRBV5-1; D: NA; size: NA; J: TRBJ2-7; DNA: TGCGCCAGCAGTTCCGGGACGGAGACCTACGAGCAGTACTTC; CDR3: CASSSGTETYEQYF
V: TRBV19; D: NA; size: NA; J: TRBJ2-7; DNA: TGTGCCAGTAGTATAGTGGCCTCTACCCGCTACGAGCAGTACTTC; CDR3: CASSIVASTRYEQYF
V: TRBV6-2/TRBV6-3; D: NA; size: NA; J: TRBJ1-2; DNA: TGTGCCAGCAGTTACGAGGAGGCGTCTGGCTACACCTTC; CDR3: CASSYEEASGYTF
V: TRBV27; D: NA; size: NA; J: TRBJ2-2; DNA: TGTGCCAGCAGTTTAGTAGGGACTGGGGAGCTGTTTTTT; CDR3: CASSLVGTGELFF
V: TRBV4-1; D: TRBD1; size: NA; J: TRBJ2-7; DNA: TGCGCCAGCAGCCTCGCCTTTGACAGGGGTGAACGGGAGCAGTACTTC; CDR3: CASSLAFDRGEREQYF
V: TRBV5-1; D: TRBD1; size: NA; J: TRBJ2-7; DNA: TGCGCCAGCAGCCCAGCACTGACAGGGAGCTCCTACGAGCAGTACTTC; CDR3: CASSPALTGSSYEQYF
V: TRBV13; D: TRBD1; size: NA; J: TRBJ2-2; DNA: TGTGCCAGCAGCTTAGGCCCAGGGGGCTGGAGTGTGGACACCGGGGAGCTGTTTTTT; CDR3: CASSLGPGGWSVDTGELFF
V: TRBV5-6; D: NA; size: NA; J: TRBJ2-2; DNA: TGTGCCAGCAGCTTGGCCGGGCCCGGCGGGGAGCTGTTTTTT; CDR3: CASSLAGPGGELFF
V: TRBV2; D: NA; size: once; J: TRBJ1-5; DNA: TGTGCCAGCAGTGAGTACCGGGTCTCCAATCAGCCCCAGCATTTT; CDR3: CASSEYRVSNQPQHF
V: TRBV30; D: NA; size: NA; J: TRBJ2-7; DNA: TGTGCCTGGAGTCCTGGCGCCCTAGAGCAGTACTTC; CDR3: CAWSPGALEQYF
V: TRBV20-1; D: NA; size: few; J: TRBJ1-5; DNA: TGCAGTGCCGGCAATCAGCCCCAGCATTTT; CDR3: CSAGNQPQHF
V: TRBV20-1; D: NA; size: NA; J: TRBJ1-2; DNA: TGCAGTGCTAACGGCTACACCTTC; CDR3: CSANGYTF
V: TRBV6-7; D: TRBD1; size: NA; J: TRBJ1-1; DNA: TGTGCCAGCACCCGGGACAGGGGGCGCGGGGACACTGAAGCTTTCTTT; CDR3: CASTRDRGRGDTEAFF
V: TRBV25-1; D: NA; size: NA; J: TRBJ2-2; DNA: TGTGCCAGCAGTGTCGAATGGGACACCGGGGAGCTGTTTTTT; CDR3: CASSVEWDTGELFF
V: TRBV2; D: NA; size: few; J: TRBJ1-1; DNA: TGTGCCAGCACCGAAGGAGTGAACACTGAAGCTTTCTTT; CDR3: CASTEGVNTEAFF
V: TRBV6-5; D: NA; size: once; J: TRBJ2-2; DNA: TGTGCCAGCAGTTACAGGACCTACACCGGGGAGCTGTTTTTT; CDR3: CASSYRTYTGELFF
V: TRBV24-1; D: TRBD2; size: NA; J: TRBJ2-5; DNA: TGTGCCACCAGTGATTCAAGCGGCGGGGGAGAGACCCAGTACTTC; CDR3: CATSDSSGGGETQYF
V: TRBV2; D: NA; size: NA; J: TRBJ2-2; DNA: TGTGCCAGCAGGTCCGGGATCAAGAACACCGGGGAGCTGTTTTTT; CDR3: CASRSGIKNTGELFF
V: TRBV2; D: TRBD1; size: NA; J: TRBJ1-1; DNA: TGTGCCAGCAGTCCCTCCCCGACAGGGAGCACTGAAGCTTTCTTT; CDR3: CASSPSPTGSTEAFF
V: TRBV6-2/TRBV6-3; D: NA; size: NA; J: TRBJ2-3; DNA: TGTGCCAGCAGTTACGAGAGGCTCCTCCGCACAGATACGCAGTATTTT; CDR3: CASSYERLLRTDTQYF
V: TRBV7-9; D: TRBD1; size: NA; J: TRBJ1-1; DNA: TGTGCCAGCAGCTCATTAAGGACAGGACCACAAAGGTTGAACACTGAAGCTTTCTTT; CDR3: CASSSLRTGPQRLNTEAFF
V: TRBV2; D: NA; size: NA; J: TRBJ1-5; DNA: TGTGCCAGCATGGACGGGGCTTGGGACAATCAGCCCCAGCATTTT; CDR3: CASMDGAWDNQPQHF
V: TRBV7-2; D: TRBD1; size: NA; J: TRBJ2-2; DNA: TGTGCCAGCAGCTCGACAGGGGGCACCGGGGAGCTGTTTTTT; CDR3: CASSSTGGTGELFF
V: TRBV15; D: NA; size: NA; J: TRBJ1-5; DNA: TGTGCCACCAGCAGGGACCCCGATCAGCCCCAGCATTTT; CDR3: CATSRDPDQPQHF
V: TRBV12-3/TRBV12-4; D: NA; size: NA; J: TRBJ2-3; DNA: TGTGCCAGCAGTTTATCTCGCACAGATACGCAGTATTTT; CDR3: CASSLSRTDTQYF
V: TRBV3-1/TRBV3-2; D: NA; size: once; J: TRBJ2-5; DNA: TGTGCCAGCAGCCCAGAAATGGCGGGTGGAACGGAGACCCAGTACTTC; CDR3: CASSPEMAGGTETQYF